This T cell receptor beta chain stems from a study of T cell responses to AZD1222 COVID-19 vaccine. Only in-frame clones appear in the TCRdb table, and some are missing; sequencing was by immunoSEQ multiplex PCR. This repertoire shows fewer than 150,000 clones, roughly 87% found once; its top ten account for approximately 6%. Germline V lookup: CDR1 LGHNA, CDR2 YNFKEQ. The CDR3 spans 18 residues. J gave up 0 bases and V 3 bases, and 11 bases lay outside the gene matches. Specimen: peripheral blood, collected 28 days after the second AZD1222 dose. This TCR was recovered from an adult who received the AZD1222 COVID-19 vaccine. The chain has TRBV4-2 and TRBJ2-1; 7 bases line up with TRBD2. This CDR3 reads CASSQARGGTLSYNEQFF. The CDR3 DNA reads as TGTGCCAGCAGCCAGGCTCGCGGGGGTACCCTCTCCTACAATGAGCAGTTCTTC.